Below are 15 T cell receptor beta chains sequenced from a single sample in a study of CD8+CD57+ T cells in acquired aplastic anemia. Patients chosen for sequencing had CD8+CD57+ cells that had expanded, as shown by flow cytometry. Profiling of TCR beta VDJ combinations and CDR3 sequences used genomic DNA as template. In TCRdb, the reads were re-called with MiXCR into one record per CDR3 protein. The sample holds 150,000 to 200,000 distinct CDR3 sequences, around 48% seen once. Sample: sorted CD4+, CD8+, or CD8+CD57+ T cells (not recorded which) from PBMCs. The receptors here all came from a human donor with aplastic anemia.

The genes are TRBV15 and TRBJ2-6; no clear D gene. CDR1 and CDR2 from the germline V gene are LNHNV and YYDKDF (reference sequence). The CDR3 loop spans 13 amino acids. The germline V and J ends were trimmed by 11 bases and 1 base, with 9 bases remaining between them. As DNA, the CDR3 is TGTGCCTCTGCCGTTTCTGGGGCCAACGTCCTGACTTTC. Translation: CASAVSGANVLTF.

Note on this clonotype: At one end, the junction sequence differs from germline, possibly due to a read error. The rearrangement links TRBV7-2 to TRBJ2-6; 7 bases line up with TRBD2. Germline-derived CDR1 and CDR2 are SGHTA and FQGNSA. The CDR3 is made up of 13 amino acids. DNA of the CDR3: TGTGCCAGCAGGATAAGCGGGGCCAACGTCCTGGCTTTC. Translating gives CASRISGANVLAF.

This chain connects TRBV9 to TRBJ2-7, with D tentatively TRBD1 (5 bases). CDR1 is SGDLS, CDR2 YYNGEE, per germline. The CDR3 extends over 16 amino acids. V lost 4 bases, J lost 1 base, and 18 bases lay in between. CDR3 protein: CASSPTGTQGSYEQYF. The CDR3, as DNA: TGTGCCAGCAGCCCGACGGGCACGCAGGGATCCTACGAGCAGTACTTC.

This clonotype was detected ten times or more. The J gene is TRBJ1-2, the V gene TRBV5-1, with 8 nucleotides matching TRBD1. The CDR3 runs 15 residues. With V trimmed by 0 bases and J by 8 bases, 9 bases remained unmatched. Germline-derived CDR1 and CDR2 are SGHRS and YFSETQ. The CDR3 nucleotides are TGCGCCAGCAGCTTGGCCCTGGGACAGGCAGGCGGCTACACCTTC. It yields the protein CASSLALGQAGGYTF. The variable domain in full, with the rest retrieved from reference TRBV5-1 and TRBJ1-2, is KAGVTQTPRYLIKTRGQQVTLSCSPISGHRSVSWYQQTPGQGLQFLFEYFSETQRNKGNFPGRFSGRQFSNSRSEMNVSTLELGDSALYLCASSLALGQAGGYTFGSGTRLTVV.

This chain links TRBV11-2 with TRBJ1-6, with a possible D match to TRBD1 (5 bases). The CDR3 length is 13 residues. The ends were cut back, 5 bases at V and 9 bases at J, with 11 bases in the middle. CDR1 is SGHAT and CDR2 is FQNNGV in the germline V gene. CDR3 sequence reads: CASSTQGTSPLHF. CDR3 DNA: TGTGCCAGCAGCACGCAGGGTACTTCACCCCTCCACTTT.

V is TRBV15 and J is TRBJ1-2; no firm D call. Trimming took off 0 bases at V and 4 bases at J, with 15 bases between the two ends. The germline V gene has CDR1 LNHNV and CDR2 YYDKDF (reference sequence). This CDR3 has 16 amino acids. The CDR3 protein is CATSRERLGGSYGYTF. CDR3 coding DNA: TGTGCCACCAGCAGAGAACGATTGGGAGGGAGCTATGGCTACACCTTC. The full variable domain, with the rest looked up from reference TRBV15 and TRBJ1-2, is DAMVIQNPRYQVTQFGKPVTLSCSQTLNHNVMYWYQQKSSQAPKLLFHYYDKDFNNEADTPDNFQSRRPNTSFCFLDIRSPGLGDTAMYLCATSRERLGGSYGYTFGSGTRLTVV.

This clonotype was seen only a few times. This chain connects TRBV6-1 to TRBJ1-6, with D tentatively TRBD1 (5 bases). CDR3 length: 14 residues. Per the germline V gene, CDR1 is MNHNS and CDR2 is SASEGT. The ends were cut back, 5 bases at V and 7 bases at J, with 12 bases in the middle. The CDR3 DNA follows: TGTGCCAGCAGTCCCAGACAGACCAATTCACCCCTCCACTTT. This encodes CASSPRQTNSPLHF.

This clonotype was detected only once. The chain combines TRBV5-6 with TRBJ1-6; possibly TRBD1 for D (6 bases). Trimming pared 4 bases from V and 13 bases from J, leaving 15 bases between. This CDR3 comprises 13 residues. From germline, CDR1 is SGHDT and CDR2 YYEEEE. The CDR3 region is CASSMGTGPPLHF. In DNA, the CDR3 is TGTGCCAGCAGCATGGGAACAGGGCCCCCCCTCCACTTT.

The genes are TRBV12-3 or TRBV12-4 and TRBJ1-6, with D unclear. Trimming took off 3 bases at V and 8 bases at J, with 11 bases between the two ends. The CDR3 loop spans 14 amino acids. The CDR3 loop reads CASSFVLLDSPLHF. The CDR3 DNA sequence: TGTGCCAGCAGTTTCGTTCTCCTGGATTCACCCCTCCACTTT.

This clonotype was detected many times. The CDR3 loop is CASKNGETEAFF. The CDR3 DNA follows: TGTGCCAGCAAGAATGGGGAGACTGAAGCTTTCTTT. The V and J genes are TRBV2 and TRBJ1-1; D is unresolved. There are 12 residues in the CDR3. Trimming took off 7 bases at V and 5 bases at J, with 11 bases between the two ends. In germline, CDR1 is SNHLY, CDR2 FYNNEI.

Comment on this clonotype: Given a much more abundant clone one base away, this may be a read error. As the CDR3 is not closed by the conserved phenylalanine or tryptophan, this likely results from a read error. CDR3 bases: TGTGCCAGCAGCCAAGAAATGCCAGCGGGGGAAAGCTCCTACGAGCAGTACTCC. This translates into CASSQEMPAGESSYEQYS. The rearrangement links TRBV4-2 to TRBJ2-7; 8 bases align to TRBD2. Germline V lookup: CDR1 LGHNA, CDR2 YNFKEQ. The J segment lost 0 bases and the V segment lost 0 bases, leaving 10 bases of the junction unmatched. This CDR3 comprises 18 residues.

This clonotype has ten or more counts. The gene calls are TRBV5-4 and TRBJ1-5; D might be TRBD1 (5 bases). Germline CDR1 is SGHNT and CDR2 is YYREEE (reference sequence). This CDR3 has 14 residues. The V end lost 2 bases, the J end lost 1 base, and 7 bases lay between the germline ends. The CDR3 reads CASSFRESNQPQHF. CDR3 sequence (DNA): TGTGCCAGCAGCTTCAGGGAGAGCAATCAGCCCCAGCATTTT.

This clonotype was detected many times. The gene calls are TRBV20-1 and TRBJ1-5; maybe TRBD1 (6 bases). This CDR3 has 17 residues. Germline CDR1 DFQATT, CDR2 SNEGSKA (reference sequence). Trimming took off 1 base at V and 7 bases at J, with 23 bases between the two ends. DNA of the CDR3: TGCAGTGCTAGAGCGAGGCAGGGGCCAGCTGGTGGACAGCCCCAGCATTTT. This encodes CSARARQGPAGGQPQHF.

The CDR3 spells CASAGTGNTEAFF. In nucleotides, the CDR3 is TGTGCTAGCGCAGGGACAGGGAACACTGAAGCTTTCTTT. The chain is built from TRBV10-3 and TRBJ1-1; 8 nucleotides align to TRBD1. The CDR3 sequence is 13 residues long. Germline V gene sequence: CDR1 ENHRY, CDR2 SYGVKD.

This clonotype was seen at least ten times. The V and J genes are TRBV20-1 and TRBJ1-1; D uncertain. CDR1 is DFQATT and CDR2 is SNEGSKA in the germline V gene (reference sequence). V lost 0 bases, J lost 2 bases, and 19 bases lay in between. This CDR3 region has 17 residues. The CDR3 here is CSARDPSFTPINTEAFF. In DNA, the CDR3 is TGCAGTGCTAGAGATCCCTCTTTTACACCAATCAACACTGAAGCTTTCTTT.